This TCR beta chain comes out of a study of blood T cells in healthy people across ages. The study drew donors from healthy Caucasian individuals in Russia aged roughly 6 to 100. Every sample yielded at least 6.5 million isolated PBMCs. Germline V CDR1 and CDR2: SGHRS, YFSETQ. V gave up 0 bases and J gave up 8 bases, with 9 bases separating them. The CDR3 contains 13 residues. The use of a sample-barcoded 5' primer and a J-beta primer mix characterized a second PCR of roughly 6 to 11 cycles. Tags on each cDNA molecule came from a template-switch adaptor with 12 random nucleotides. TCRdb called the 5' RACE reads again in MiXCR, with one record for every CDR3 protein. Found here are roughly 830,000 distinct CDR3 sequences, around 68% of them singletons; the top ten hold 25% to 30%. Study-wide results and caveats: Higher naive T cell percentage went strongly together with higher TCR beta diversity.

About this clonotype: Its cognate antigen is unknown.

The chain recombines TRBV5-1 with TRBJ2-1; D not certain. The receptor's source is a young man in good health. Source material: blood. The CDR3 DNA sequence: TGCGCCAGCAGCTTGGAATCCGACTATGAGCAGTTCTTC. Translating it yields CASSLESDYEQFF.